The source of this T cell receptor (beta chain) is a study of blood T cell repertoires in COVID-19. Study as a whole: Researchers got acute and convalescent COVID-19 samples from the United States, Italy and Spain.

In the source study's methods: Using reference gene primer amplification, nucleated cell counts were estimated. TCRdb's copy holds only in-frame clones and misses some; the assay was immunoSEQ multiplex PCR. V and J calls plus clone size are reproduced from that table; the DNA served to infer D and trimming. The repertoire has around 200,000 clones, 86% of them found once; the top ten carry approximately 4.8%. This CDR3 is built from 17 residues. CDR1 and CDR2 from the germline V gene are KGHSH and LQKENI. Trimming removed 2 bases from V and 1 base from J, with 14 bases in between. The clonotype was recovered from a woman aged 25 to 39 who had been exposed to COVID-19. This chain connects TRBV18 to TRBJ2-2; D possibly corresponds to TRBD1 (5 bases). The source material was PBMCs or T cells enriched from blood (not recorded which). This CDR3 reads CASSPNRGHKNTGELFF. As DNA, the CDR3 is TGTGCCAGCTCACCAAATCGTGGACACAAGAACACCGGGGAGCTGTTTTTT.